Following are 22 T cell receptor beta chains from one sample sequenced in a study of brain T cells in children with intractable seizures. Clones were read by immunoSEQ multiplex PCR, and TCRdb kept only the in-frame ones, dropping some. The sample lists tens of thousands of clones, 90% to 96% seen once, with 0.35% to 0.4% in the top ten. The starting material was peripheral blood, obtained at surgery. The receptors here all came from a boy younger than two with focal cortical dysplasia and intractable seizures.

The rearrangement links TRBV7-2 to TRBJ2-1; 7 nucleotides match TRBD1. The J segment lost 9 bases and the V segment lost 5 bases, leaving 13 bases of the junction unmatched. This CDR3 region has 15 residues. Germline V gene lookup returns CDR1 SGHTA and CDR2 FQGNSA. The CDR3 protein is CASSPDRVTFSEQFF. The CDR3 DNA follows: TGTGCCAGCAGCCCTGACAGGGTTACCTTTAGTGAGCAGTTCTTC.

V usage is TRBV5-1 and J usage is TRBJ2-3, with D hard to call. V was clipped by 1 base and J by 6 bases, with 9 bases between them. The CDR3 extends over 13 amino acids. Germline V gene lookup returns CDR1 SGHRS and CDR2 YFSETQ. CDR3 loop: CASSLPTTDTQYF. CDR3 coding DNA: TGCGCCAGCAGCTTGCCAACGACCGATACGCAGTATTTT.

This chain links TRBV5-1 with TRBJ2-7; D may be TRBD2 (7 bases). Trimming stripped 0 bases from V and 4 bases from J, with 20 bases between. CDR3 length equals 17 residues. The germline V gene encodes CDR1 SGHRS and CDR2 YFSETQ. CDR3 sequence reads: CASSLVLAGARGYEQYF. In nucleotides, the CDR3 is TGCGCCAGCAGCTTGGTGTTGGCGGGGGCTCGGGGGTACGAGCAGTACTTC.

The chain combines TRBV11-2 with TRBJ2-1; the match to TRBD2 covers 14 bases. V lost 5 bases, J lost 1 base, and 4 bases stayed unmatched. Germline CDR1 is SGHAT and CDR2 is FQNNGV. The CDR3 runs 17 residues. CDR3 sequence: CASSGLAGGTSYNEQFF. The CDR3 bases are TGTGCCAGCAGCGGACTAGCGGGAGGTACATCCTACAATGAGCAGTTCTTC.

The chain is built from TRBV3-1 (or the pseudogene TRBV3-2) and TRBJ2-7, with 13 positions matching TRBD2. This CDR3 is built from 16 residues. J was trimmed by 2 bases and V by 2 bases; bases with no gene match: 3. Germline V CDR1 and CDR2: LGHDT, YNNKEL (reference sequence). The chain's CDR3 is CASSQLGLAGTYEQYF. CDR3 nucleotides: TGTGCCAGCAGCCAACTGGGACTAGCGGGGACCTACGAGCAGTACTTC.

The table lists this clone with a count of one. The CDR3 nucleotides are TGCGCCAGCAGCCTACCAACAGGGAATGCAAATGAGCAGTTCTTC. It specifies CASSLPTGNANEQFF. The chain has TRBV5-1 and TRBJ2-1; weak D call: TRBD1 (6 bases). The V end lost 4 bases, the J end lost 7 bases, and 18 bases lay between the germline ends. Germline-derived CDR1 and CDR2 are SGHRS and YFSETQ. The CDR3 runs to 15 residues.

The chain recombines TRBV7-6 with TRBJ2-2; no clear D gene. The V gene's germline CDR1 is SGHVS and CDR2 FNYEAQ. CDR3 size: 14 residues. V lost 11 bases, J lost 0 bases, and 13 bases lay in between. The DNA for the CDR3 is TGTGCCTCACAGCGCCGGGCGAACACCGGGGAGCTGTTTTTT. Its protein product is CASQRRANTGELFF. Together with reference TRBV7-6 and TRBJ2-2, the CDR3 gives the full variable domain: GAGVSQSPRYKVTKRGQDVALRCDPISGHVSLYWYRQALGQGPEFLTYFNYEAQQDKSGLPNDRFSAERPEGSISTLTIQRTEQRDSAMYRCASQRRANTGELFFGEGSRLTVL.

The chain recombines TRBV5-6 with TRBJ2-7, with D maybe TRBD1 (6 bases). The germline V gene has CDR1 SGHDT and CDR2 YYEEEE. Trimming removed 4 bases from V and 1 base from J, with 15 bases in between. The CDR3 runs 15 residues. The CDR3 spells CASSPARDTSYEQYF. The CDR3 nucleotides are TGTGCCAGCAGCCCGGCCAGGGACACGTCCTACGAGCAGTACTTC.

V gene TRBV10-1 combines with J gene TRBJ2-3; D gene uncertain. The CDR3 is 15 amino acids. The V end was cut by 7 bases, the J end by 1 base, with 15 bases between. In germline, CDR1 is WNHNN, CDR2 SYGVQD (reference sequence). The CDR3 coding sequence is TGCGCCAGCACTCCGGACGTAGTCGGCACAGATACGCAGTATTTT. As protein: CASTPDVVGTDTQYF.

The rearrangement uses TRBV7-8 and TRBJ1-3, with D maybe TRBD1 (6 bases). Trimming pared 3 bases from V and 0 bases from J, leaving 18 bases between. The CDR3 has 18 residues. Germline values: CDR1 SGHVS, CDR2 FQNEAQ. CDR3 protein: CASSFGGRSAFSGNTIYF. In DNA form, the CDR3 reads TGTGCCAGCAGCTTCGGGGGGCGGTCGGCCTTCTCTGGAAACACCATATATTTT.

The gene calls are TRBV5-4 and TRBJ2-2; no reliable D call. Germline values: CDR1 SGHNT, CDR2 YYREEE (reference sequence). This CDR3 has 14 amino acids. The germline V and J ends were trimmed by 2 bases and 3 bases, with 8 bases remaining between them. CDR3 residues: CASSLAPDTGELFF. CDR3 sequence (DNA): TGTGCCAGCAGCTTAGCACCAGACACCGGGGAGCTGTTTTTT.

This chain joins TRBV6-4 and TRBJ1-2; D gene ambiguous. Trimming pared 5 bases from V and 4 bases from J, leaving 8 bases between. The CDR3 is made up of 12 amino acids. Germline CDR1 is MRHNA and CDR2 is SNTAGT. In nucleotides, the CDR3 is TGTGCCAGCAGTCCGGACGGCTATGGCTACACCTTC. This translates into CASSPDGYGYTF.

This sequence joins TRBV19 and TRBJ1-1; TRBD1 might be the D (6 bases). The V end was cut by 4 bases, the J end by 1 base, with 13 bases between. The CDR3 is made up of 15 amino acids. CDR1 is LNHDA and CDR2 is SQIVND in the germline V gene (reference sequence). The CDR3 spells CASSTPGHPNTEAFF. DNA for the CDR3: TGTGCCAGTAGTACCCCGGGACACCCGAACACTGAAGCTTTCTTT.

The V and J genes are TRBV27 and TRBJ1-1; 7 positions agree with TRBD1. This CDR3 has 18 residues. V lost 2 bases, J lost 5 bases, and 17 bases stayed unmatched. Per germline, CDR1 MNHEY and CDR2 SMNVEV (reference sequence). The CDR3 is CASSLTPIRGFIRTEAFF. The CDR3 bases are TGTGCCAGCAGTTTAACCCCCATCAGGGGGTTTATTAGGACTGAAGCTTTCTTT.

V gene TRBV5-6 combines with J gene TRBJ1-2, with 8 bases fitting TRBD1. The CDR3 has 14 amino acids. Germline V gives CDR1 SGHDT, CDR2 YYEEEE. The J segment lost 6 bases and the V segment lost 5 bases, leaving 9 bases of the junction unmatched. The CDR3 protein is CASSLGQGQNGYTF. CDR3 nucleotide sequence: TGTGCCAGCAGTCTCGGACAGGGACAAAATGGCTACACCTTC.

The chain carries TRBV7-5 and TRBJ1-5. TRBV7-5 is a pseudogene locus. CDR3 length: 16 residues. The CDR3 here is CVRSLVDFDGDQPQHF. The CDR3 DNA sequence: TGTGTCAGAAGCTTAGTGGACTTTGATGGGGATCAGCCCCAGCATTTT.

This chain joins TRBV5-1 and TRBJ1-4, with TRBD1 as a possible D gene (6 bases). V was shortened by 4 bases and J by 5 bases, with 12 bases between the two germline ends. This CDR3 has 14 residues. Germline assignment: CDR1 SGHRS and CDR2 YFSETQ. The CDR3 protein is CASSPDSYNEKLFF. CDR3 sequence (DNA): TGCGCCAGCAGCCCGGACAGTTACAATGAAAAACTGTTTTTT.

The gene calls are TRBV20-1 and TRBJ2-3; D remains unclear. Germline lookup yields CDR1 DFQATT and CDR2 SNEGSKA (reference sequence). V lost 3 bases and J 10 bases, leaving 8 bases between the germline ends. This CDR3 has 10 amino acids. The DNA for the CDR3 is TGCAGTGCTAGTGGGAAGTCGCAGTATTTT. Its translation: CSASGKSQYF.

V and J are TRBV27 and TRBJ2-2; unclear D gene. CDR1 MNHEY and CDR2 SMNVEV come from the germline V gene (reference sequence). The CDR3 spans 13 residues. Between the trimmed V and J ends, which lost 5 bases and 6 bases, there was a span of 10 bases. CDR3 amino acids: CASSQSRAGELFF. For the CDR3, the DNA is TGTGCCAGCAGTCAATCCCGGGCCGGGGAGCTGTTTTTT.

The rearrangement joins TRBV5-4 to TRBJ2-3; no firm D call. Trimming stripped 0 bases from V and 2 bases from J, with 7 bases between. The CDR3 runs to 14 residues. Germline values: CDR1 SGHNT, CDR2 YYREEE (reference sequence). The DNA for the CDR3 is TGTGCCAGCAGCTTGGTTAGGGCCACAGATACGCAGTATTTT. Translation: CASSLVRATDTQYF. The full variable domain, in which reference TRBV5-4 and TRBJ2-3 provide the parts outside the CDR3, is ETGVTQSPTHLIKTRGQQVTLRCSSQSGHNTVSWYQQALGQGPQFIFQYYREEENGRGNFPPRFSGLQFPNYSSELNVNALELDDSALYLCASSLVRATDTQYFGPGTRLTVL.

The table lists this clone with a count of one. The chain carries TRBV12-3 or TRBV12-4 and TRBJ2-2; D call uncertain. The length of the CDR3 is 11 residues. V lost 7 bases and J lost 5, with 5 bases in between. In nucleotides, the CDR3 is TGTGCCAGCACCTTTACCGGGGAGCTGTTTTTT. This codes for CASTFTGELFF.

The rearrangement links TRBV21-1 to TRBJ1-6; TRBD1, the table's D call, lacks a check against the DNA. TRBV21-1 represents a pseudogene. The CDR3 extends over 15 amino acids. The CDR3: CASRPPGQGNSPLHF. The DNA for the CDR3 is TGTGCCAGCAGGCCTCCGGGACAGGGTAATTCACCCCTCCACTTT.